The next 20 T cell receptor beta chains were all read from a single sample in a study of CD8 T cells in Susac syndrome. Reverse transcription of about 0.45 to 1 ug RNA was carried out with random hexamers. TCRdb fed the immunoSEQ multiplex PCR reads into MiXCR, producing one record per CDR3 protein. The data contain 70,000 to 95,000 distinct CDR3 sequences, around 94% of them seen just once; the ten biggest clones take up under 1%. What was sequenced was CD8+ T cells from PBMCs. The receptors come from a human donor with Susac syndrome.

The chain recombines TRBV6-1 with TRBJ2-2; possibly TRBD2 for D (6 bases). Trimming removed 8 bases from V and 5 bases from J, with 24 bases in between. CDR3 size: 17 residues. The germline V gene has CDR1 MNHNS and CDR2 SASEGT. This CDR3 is CASGRWGELSGTGELFF. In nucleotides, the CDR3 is TGTGCCAGCGGTAGATGGGGGGAGCTCTCAGGGACCGGGGAGCTGTTTTTT.

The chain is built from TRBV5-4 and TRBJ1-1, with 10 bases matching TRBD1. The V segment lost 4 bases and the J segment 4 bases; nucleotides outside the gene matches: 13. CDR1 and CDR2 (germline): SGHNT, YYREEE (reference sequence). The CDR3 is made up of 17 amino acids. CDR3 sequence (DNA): TGTGCCAGCAGCCCCCAACCGGGACAGGGGATTAGCACTGAAGCTTTCTTT. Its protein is CASSPQPGQGISTEAFF.

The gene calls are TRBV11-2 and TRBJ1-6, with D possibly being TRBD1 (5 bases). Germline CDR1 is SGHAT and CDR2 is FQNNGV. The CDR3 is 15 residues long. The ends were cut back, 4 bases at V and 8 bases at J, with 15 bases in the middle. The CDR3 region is CASSSGAWGYSPLHF. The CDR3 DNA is TGTGCCAGCAGCTCAGGCGCCTGGGGGTATTCACCCCTCCACTTT.

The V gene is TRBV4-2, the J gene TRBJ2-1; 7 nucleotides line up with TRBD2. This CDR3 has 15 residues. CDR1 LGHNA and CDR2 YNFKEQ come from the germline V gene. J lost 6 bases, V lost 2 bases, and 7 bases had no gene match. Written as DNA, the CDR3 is TGTGCCAGCAGCCAACTTGAGCGGGACCTCAATGAGCAGTTCTTC. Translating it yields CASSQLERDLNEQFF.

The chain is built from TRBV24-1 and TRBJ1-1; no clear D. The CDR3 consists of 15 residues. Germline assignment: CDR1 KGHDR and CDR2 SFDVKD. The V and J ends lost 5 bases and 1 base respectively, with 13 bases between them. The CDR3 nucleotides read TGTGCCACCAGTGCCTCGAGTTGGCCGAACACTGAAGCTTTCTTT. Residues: CATSASSWPNTEAFF.

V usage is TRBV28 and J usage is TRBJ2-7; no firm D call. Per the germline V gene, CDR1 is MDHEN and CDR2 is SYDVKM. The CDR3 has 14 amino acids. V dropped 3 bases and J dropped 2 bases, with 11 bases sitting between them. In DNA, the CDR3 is TGTGCCAGCAGTTTGGTGCAGAACGCCTACGAGCAGTACTTC. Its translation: CASSLVQNAYEQYF.

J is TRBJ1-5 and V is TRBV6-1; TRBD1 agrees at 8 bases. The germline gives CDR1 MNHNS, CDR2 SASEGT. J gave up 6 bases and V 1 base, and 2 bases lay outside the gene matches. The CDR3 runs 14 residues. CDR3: CASSEGTGSQPQHF. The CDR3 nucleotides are TGTGCCAGCAGTGAAGGGACAGGGAGTCAGCCCCAGCATTTT.

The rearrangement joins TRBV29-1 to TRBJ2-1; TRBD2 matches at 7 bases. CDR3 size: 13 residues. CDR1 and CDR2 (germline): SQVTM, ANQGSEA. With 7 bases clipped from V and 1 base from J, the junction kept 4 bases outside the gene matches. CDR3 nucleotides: TGCAGCGCACGGGGGGAATCCTACAATGAGCAGTTCTTC. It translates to CSARGESYNEQFF.

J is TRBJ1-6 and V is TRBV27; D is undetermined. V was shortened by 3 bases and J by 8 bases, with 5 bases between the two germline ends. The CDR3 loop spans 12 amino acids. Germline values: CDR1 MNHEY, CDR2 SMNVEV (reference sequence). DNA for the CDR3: TGTGCCAGCAGTTTCCGGGATTCACCCCTCCACTTT. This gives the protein CASSFRDSPLHF.

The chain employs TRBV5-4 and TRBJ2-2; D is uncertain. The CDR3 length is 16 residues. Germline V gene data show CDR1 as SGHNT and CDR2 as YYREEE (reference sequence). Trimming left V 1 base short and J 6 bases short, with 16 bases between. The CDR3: CASSLLDSSVPGELFF. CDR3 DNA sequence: TGTGCCAGCAGCTTGTTAGATAGTTCGGTCCCCGGGGAGCTGTTTTTT. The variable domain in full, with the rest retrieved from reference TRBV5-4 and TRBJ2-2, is ETGVTQSPTHLIKTRGQQVTLRCSSQSGHNTVSWYQQALGQGPQFIFQYYREEENGRGNFPPRFSGLQFPNYSSELNVNALELDDSALYLCASSLLDSSVPGELFFGEGSRLTVL.

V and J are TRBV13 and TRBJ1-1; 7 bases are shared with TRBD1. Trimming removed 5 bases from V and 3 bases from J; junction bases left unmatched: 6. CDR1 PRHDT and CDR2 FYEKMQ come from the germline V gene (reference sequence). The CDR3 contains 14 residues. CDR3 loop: CASSPGDSYTEAFF. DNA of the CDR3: TGTGCCAGCAGCCCGGGGGACAGTTACACTGAAGCTTTCTTT.

CDR3 in amino acids: CASSSSATYEQYF. In DNA form, the CDR3 reads TGTGCCAGCAGTTCGTCGGCCACCTACGAGCAGTACTTC. The rearrangement uses TRBV27 and TRBJ2-7; unclear D gene. Trimming left V 4 bases short and J 2 bases short, with 9 bases between. This CDR3 contains 13 residues. The V gene's germline CDR1 is MNHEY and CDR2 SMNVEV (reference sequence).

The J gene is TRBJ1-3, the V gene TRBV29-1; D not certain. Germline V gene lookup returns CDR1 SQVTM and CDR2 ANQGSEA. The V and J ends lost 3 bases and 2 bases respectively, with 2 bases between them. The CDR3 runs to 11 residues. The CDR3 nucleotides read TGCAGCGTTGAGACTGGAAACACCATATATTTT. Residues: CSVETGNTIYF. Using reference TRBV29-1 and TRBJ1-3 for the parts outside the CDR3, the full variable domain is SAVISQKPSRDICQRGTSLTIQCQVDSQVTMMFWYRQQPGQSLTLIATANQGSEATYESGFVIDKFPISRPNLTFSTLTVSNMSPEDSSIYLCSVETGNTIYFGEGSWLTVV.

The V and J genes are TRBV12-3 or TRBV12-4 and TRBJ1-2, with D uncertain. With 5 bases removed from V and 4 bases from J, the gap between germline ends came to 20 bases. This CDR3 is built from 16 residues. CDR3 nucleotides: TGTGCCAGCAGTGGAGACGGCTCGCTTTGGGTCTATGGCTACACCTTC. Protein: CASSGDGSLWVYGYTF.

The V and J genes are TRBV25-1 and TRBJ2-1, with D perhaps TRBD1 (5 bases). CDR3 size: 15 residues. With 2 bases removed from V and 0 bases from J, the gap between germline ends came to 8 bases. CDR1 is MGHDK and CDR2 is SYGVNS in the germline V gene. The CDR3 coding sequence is TGTGCCAGCAGTGAAGGGGCGGACTCCTACAATGAGCAGTTCTTC. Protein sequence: CASSEGADSYNEQFF.

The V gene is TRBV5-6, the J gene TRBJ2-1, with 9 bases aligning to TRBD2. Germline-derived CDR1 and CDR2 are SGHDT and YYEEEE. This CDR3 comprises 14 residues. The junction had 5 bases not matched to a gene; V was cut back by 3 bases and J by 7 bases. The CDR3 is CASSSGTSYNEQFF. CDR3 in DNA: TGTGCCAGCAGCTCCGGGACTAGCTATAATGAGCAGTTCTTC.

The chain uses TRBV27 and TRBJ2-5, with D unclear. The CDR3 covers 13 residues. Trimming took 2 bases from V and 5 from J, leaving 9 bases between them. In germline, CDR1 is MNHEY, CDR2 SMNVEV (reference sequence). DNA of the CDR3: TGTGCCAGCAGTTTAAAACCTGCGGAGACCCAGTACTTC. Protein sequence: CASSLKPAETQYF.

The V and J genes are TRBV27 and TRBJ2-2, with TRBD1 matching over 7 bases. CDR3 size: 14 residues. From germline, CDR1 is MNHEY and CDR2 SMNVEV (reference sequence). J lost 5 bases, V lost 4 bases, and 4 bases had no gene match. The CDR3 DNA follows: TGTGCCAGCAGTTGGGCAGGGGGTACCGGGGAGCTGTTTTTT. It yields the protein CASSWAGGTGELFF.

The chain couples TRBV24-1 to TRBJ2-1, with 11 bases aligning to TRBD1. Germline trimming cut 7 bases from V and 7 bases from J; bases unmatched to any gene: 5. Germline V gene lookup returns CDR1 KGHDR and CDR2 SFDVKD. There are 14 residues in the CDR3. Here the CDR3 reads CATSPGQGVNEQFF. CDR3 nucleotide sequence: TGTGCCACCAGCCCGGGACAGGGGGTGAATGAGCAGTTCTTC.

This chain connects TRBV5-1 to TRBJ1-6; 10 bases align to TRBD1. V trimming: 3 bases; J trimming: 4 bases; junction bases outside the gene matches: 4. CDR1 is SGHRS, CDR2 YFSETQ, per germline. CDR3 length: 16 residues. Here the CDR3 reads CASSWTGGWYNSPLHF. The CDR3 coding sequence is TGCGCCAGCAGCTGGACAGGGGGATGGTATAATTCACCCCTCCACTTT.